This T cell receptor (beta chain) was recovered during a study of T cell responses to AZD1222 COVID-19 vaccine. Repertoires were generated with immunoSEQ multiplex PCR, while TCRdb's copy carries only in-frame clones and drops some. The sample lists 150,000 or so clones, over 90% occurring once. The CDR3 is 12 residues long. V shed 4 bases and J shed 9 bases, with 10 bases lying between them. CDR1 is SNHLY, CDR2 FYNNEI, per germline. The receptor was isolated from an adult who received the AZD1222 COVID-19 vaccine. The rearrangement uses TRBV2 and TRBJ2-1, with D perhaps TRBD2 (5 bases). The sample consisted of peripheral blood, taken 28 days after the second AZD1222 dose. The CDR3: CASSVGESEQFF. DNA for the CDR3: TGTGCCAGCAGTGTCGGGGAAAGTGAGCAGTTCTTC.